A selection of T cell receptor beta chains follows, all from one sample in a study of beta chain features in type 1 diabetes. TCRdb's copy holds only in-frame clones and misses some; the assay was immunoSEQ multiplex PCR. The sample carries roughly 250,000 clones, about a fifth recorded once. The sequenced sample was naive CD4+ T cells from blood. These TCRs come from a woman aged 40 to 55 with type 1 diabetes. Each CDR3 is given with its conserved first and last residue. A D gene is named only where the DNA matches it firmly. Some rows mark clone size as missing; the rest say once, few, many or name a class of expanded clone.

CDR3aa: CASSVGGAEAFF
CDR3nt: TGTGCCAGCAGTGTAGGAGGTGCTGAAGCTTTCTTT
abundance: few
len: 12
d_gene: NA
j_gene: TRBJ1-1
v_gene: TRBV6-1

CDR3aa: CASSVAQGTWNTEAFF
CDR3nt: TGTGCCAGTAGTGTCGCACAGGGGACTTGGAACACTGAAGCTTTCTTT
abundance: few
len: 16
d_gene: TRBD1
j_gene: TRBJ1-1
v_gene: TRBV19

CDR3aa: CASSQSDSLIGGYTF
CDR3nt: TGCGCCAGCAGCCAAAGCGACAGTTTAATCGGTGGCTACACCTTC
abundance: few
len: 15
d_gene: NA
j_gene: TRBJ1-2
v_gene: TRBV4-3

CDR3aa: CASRQGVLTYEQYF
CDR3nt: TGTGCCAGCAGACAGGGGGTTTTAACCTACGAGCAGTACTTC
abundance: NA
len: 14
d_gene: TRBD1
j_gene: TRBJ2-7
v_gene: TRBV27

CDR3aa: CASSGGGLAVNNEQFF
CDR3nt: TGCGCCAGCAGCGGGGGGGGACTAGCAGTCAACAATGAGCAGTTCTTC
abundance: NA
len: 16
d_gene: TRBD2
j_gene: TRBJ2-1
v_gene: TRBV5-1

CDR3aa: CASSPSTPPGSYEQYF
CDR3nt: TGTGCCAGCAGCCCCTCGACCCCCCCGGGCTCCTACGAGCAGTACTTC
abundance: few
len: 16
d_gene: NA
j_gene: TRBJ2-7
v_gene: TRBV9

CDR3aa: CASSPDLPDNNEQFF
CDR3nt: TGTGCCAGCAGCCCAGACCTCCCGGACAACAATGAGCAGTTCTTC
abundance: NA
len: 15
d_gene: NA
j_gene: TRBJ2-1
v_gene: TRBV7-9

CDR3aa: CASSPETGYNSPLHF
CDR3nt: TGTGCCAGCAGCCCCGAGACAGGTTATAATTCACCCCTCCACTTT
abundance: NA
len: 15
d_gene: NA
j_gene: TRBJ1-6
v_gene: TRBV7-9

CDR3aa: CATTSGGPQETQYF
CDR3nt: TGTGCCACCACTAGCGGGGGACCCCAAGAGACCCAGTACTTC
abundance: few
len: 14
d_gene: TRBD2
j_gene: TRBJ2-5
v_gene: TRBV10-3

CDR3aa: CASSSGYGETQYF
CDR3nt: TGTGCCAGCAGTTCAGGGTACGGGGAGACCCAGTACTTC
abundance: NA
len: 13
d_gene: NA
j_gene: TRBJ2-5
v_gene: TRBV6-5

CDR3aa: CACRGAYEQYF
CDR3nt: TGTGCCTGCAGGGGAGCCTACGAGCAGTACTTC
abundance: NA
len: 11
d_gene: NA
j_gene: TRBJ2-7
v_gene: TRBV30

CDR3aa: CSVEDRATDTQYF
CDR3nt: TGCAGCGTTGAAGATAGAGCCACCGATACGCAGTATTTT
abundance: NA
len: 13
d_gene: NA
j_gene: TRBJ2-3
v_gene: TRBV29-1

CDR3aa: CASTRTGGGYTF
CDR3nt: TGTGCCAGCACCCGGACAGGCGGAGGCTACACCTTC
abundance: NA
len: 12
d_gene: TRBD1
j_gene: TRBJ1-2
v_gene: TRBV2

CDR3aa: CSVRRDRADEQYF
CDR3nt: TGCAGCGTGAGGCGGGACAGGGCCGACGAGCAGTACTTC
abundance: few
len: 13
d_gene: TRBD1
j_gene: TRBJ2-7
v_gene: TRBV29-1